A few counts support the clone carrying this TCR beta chain. The sample belongs to a study of blood T cell repertoires in COVID-19. Generated by immunoSEQ multiplex PCR, the TCRdb table keeps only in-frame clones and is missing some. The table shows about 240,000 clones, with roughly 91% occurring only once. Germline lookup yields CDR1 SGHDT and CDR2 YYEEEE. V gave up 5 bases and J gave up 8 bases; unmatched junction bases: 8. The CDR3 runs 14 residues. The sample taken for sequencing was PBMCs or T cells enriched from blood (not recorded which). The chain uses TRBV5-6 and TRBJ1-2; 11 bases are a match to TRBD1. The sequence derives from a woman younger than 45 who had recovered from COVID-19. CDR3 in amino acids: CASRADRGLIGYTF. The CDR3 DNA sequence: TGTGCCAGCAGGGCGGACAGGGGGCTAATCGGCTACACCTTC.